This T cell receptor beta chain stems from a study of cytomegalovirus exposure and HLA in healthy donors. Study observations and caveats: It was reported in a later analysis that an Asian-associated ancestry cluster showed fewer N-insertions than the 666-donor mean. Later work found most CMV-associated TCR beta chains apparently HLA-restricted. A later analysis showed TCR association rates differing by HLA locus, peaking at DRB1 and lowest at HLA-C.

Germline V lookup: CDR1 PRHDT, CDR2 FYEKMQ (reference sequence). The CDR3 has 13 residues. The V segment lost 9 bases and the J segment 2 bases; nucleotides outside the gene matches: 4. With 60 Vbeta and 13 Jbeta primers, the PCR was carried out. The protocol was immunoSEQ multiplex PCR, while the TCRdb copy is restricted to in-frame clones and leaves out a portion. Of more than 150,000 clones in the sample, about 88% were seen once. This clone was recorded a few times. The antigen is undetermined. The chain combines TRBV13 with TRBJ2-1; 7 bases align to TRBD1. The sample comprised PBMCs. The TCR sequence derives from a girl younger than two in good health and CMV-seronegative. The DNA for the CDR3 is TGTGCCAGGAGGACAGGAACCTACAATGAGCAGTTCTTC. Protein: CARRTGTYNEQFF.